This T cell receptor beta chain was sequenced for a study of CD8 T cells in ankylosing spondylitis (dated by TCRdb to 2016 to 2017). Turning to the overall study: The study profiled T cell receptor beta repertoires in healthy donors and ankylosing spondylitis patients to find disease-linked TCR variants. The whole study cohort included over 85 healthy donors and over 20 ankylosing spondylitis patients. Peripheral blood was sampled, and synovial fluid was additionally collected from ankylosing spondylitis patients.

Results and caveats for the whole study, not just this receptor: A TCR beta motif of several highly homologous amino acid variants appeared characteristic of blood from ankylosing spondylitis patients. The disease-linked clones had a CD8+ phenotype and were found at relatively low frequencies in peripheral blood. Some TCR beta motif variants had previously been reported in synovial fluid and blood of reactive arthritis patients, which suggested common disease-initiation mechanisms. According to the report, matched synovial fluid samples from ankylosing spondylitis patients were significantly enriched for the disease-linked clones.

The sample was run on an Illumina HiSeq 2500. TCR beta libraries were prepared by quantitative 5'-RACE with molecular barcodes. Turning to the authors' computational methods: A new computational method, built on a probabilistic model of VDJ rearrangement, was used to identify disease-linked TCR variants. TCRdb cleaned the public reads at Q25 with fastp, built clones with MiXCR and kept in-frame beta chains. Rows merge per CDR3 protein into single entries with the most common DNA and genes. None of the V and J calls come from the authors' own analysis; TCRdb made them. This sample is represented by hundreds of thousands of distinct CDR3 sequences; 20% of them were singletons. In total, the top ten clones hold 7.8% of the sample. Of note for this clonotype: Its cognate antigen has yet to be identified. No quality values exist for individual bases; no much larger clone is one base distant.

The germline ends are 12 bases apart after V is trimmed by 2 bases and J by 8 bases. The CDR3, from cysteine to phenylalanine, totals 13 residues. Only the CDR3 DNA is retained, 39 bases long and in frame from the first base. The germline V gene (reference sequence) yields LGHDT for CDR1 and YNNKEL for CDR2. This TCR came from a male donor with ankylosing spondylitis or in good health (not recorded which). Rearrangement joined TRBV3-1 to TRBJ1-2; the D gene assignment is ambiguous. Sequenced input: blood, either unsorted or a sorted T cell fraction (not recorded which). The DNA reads TGTGCCAGCAGCCAAATGGCAGGTCGGGGCTACACCTTC. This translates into CASSQMAGRGYTF.